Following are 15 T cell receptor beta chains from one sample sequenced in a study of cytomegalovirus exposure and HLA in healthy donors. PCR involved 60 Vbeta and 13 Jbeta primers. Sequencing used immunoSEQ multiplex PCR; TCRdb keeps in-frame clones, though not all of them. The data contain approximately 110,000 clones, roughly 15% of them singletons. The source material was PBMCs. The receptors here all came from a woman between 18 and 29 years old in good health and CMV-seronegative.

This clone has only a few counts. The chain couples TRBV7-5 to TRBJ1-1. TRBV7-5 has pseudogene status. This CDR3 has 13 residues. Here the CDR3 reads CVRKEGRNTEAFF. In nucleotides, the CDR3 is TGTGTCAGAAAAGAGGGAAGGAACACTGAAGCTTTCTTT.

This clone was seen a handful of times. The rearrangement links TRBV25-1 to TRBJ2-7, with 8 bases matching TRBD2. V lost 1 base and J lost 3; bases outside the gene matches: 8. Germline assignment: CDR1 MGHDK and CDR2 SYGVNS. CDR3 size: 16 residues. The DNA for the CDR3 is TGTGCCAGCAGTGAATTGAGCGGGAGACGGTGCTACGAGCAGTACTTC. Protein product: CASSELSGRRCYEQYF.

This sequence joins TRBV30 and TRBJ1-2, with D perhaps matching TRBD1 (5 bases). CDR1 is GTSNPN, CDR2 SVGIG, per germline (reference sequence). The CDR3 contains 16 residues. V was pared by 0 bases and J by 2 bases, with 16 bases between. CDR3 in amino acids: CAWSVLGQGNNYGYTF. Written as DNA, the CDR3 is TGTGCCTGGAGTGTACTGGGGCAGGGAAACAACTATGGCTACACCTTC.

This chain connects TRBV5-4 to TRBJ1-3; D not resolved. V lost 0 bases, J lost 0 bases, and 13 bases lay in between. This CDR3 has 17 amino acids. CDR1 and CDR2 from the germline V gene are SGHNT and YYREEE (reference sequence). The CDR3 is CASSLDLVSNSGNTIYF. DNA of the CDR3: TGTGCCAGCAGCTTGGATCTCGTCAGTAACTCTGGAAACACCATATATTTT. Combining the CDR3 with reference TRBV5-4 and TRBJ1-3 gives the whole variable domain ETGVTQSPTHLIKTRGQQVTLRCSSQSGHNTVSWYQQALGQGPQFIFQYYREEENGRGNFPPRFSGLQFPNYSSELNVNALELDDSALYLCASSLDLVSNSGNTIYFGEGSWLTVV.

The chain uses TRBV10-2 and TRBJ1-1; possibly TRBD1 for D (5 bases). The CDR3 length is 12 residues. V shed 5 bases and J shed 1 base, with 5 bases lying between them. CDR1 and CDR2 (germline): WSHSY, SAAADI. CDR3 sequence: CASSQGNTEAFF. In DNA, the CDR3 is TGCGCCAGCAGTCAGGGGAACACTGAAGCTTTCTTT.

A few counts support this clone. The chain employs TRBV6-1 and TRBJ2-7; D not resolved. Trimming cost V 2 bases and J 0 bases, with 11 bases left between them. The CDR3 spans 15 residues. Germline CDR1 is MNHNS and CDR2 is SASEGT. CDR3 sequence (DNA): TGTGCCAGCAGTGAAAGGCCCGACAACTCCTACGAGCAGTACTTC. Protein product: CASSERPDNSYEQYF.

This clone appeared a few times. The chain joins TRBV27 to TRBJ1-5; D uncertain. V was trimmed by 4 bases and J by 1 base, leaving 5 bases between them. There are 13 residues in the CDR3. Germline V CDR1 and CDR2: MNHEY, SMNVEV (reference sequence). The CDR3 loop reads CASSSGSNQPQHF. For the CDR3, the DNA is TGTGCCAGCAGTTCAGGAAGCAATCAGCCCCAGCATTTT.

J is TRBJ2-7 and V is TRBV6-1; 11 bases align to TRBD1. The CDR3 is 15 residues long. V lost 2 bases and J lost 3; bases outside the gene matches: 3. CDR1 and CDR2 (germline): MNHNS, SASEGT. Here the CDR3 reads CASSERTGGGYEQYF. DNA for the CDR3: TGTGCCAGCAGTGAACGGACAGGGGGCGGCTACGAGCAGTACTTC.

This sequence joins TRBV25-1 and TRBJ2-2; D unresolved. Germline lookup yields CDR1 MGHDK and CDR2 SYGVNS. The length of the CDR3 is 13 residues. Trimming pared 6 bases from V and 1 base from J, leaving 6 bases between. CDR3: CASSPQNTGELFF. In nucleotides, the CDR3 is TGTGCCAGCAGCCCACAGAACACCGGGGAGCTGTTTTTT.

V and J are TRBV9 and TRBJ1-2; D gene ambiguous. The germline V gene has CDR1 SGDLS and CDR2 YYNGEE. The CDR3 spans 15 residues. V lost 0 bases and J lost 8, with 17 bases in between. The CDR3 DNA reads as TGTGCCAGCAGCGTAGAGGGCAGGACTGGGCGGGGCTACACCTTC. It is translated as CASSVEGRTGRGYTF. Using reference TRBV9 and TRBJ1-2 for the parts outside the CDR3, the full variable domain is DSGVTQTPKHLITATGQRVTLRCSPRSGDLSVYWYQQSLDQGLQFLIQYYNGEERAKGNILERFSAQQFPDLHSELNLSSLELGDSALYFCASSVEGRTGRGYTFGSGTRLTVV.

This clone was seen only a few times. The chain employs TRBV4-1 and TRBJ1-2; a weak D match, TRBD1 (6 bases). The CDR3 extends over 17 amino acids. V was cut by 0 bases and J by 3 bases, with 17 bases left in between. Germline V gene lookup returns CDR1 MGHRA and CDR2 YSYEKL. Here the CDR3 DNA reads TGCGCCAGCAGCCAAGATGGCCCCCGCGGGGGCCACTATGGCTACACCTTC. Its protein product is CASSQDGPRGGHYGYTF.

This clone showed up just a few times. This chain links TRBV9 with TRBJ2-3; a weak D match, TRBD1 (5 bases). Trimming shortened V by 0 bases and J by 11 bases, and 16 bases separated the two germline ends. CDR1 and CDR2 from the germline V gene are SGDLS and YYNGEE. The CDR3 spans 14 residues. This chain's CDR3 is CASSVAPSDKQQYF. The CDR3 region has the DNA TGTGCCAGCAGCGTAGCCCCCTCGGACAAACAGCAGTATTTT.

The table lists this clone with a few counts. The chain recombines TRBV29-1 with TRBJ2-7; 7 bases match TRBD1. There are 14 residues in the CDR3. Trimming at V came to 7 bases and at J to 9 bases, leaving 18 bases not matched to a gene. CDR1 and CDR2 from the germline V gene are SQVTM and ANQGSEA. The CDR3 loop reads CSARPRDSKFGQYF. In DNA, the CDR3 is TGCAGCGCGAGACCCCGGGACAGTAAGTTCGGGCAGTACTTC.

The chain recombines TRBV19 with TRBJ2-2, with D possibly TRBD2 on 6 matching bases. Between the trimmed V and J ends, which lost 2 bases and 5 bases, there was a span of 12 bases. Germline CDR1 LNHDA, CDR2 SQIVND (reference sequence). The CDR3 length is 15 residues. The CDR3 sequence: CASSIWGDYTGELFF. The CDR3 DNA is TGTGCCAGTAGTATATGGGGGGATTATACCGGGGAGCTGTTTTTT.

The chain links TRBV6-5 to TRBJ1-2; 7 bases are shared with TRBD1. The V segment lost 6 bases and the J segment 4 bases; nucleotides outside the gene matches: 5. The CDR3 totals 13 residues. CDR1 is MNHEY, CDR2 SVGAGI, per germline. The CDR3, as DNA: TGTGCCAGCAGCCCGGGACAGAGCTATGGCTACACCTTC. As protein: CASSPGQSYGYTF.